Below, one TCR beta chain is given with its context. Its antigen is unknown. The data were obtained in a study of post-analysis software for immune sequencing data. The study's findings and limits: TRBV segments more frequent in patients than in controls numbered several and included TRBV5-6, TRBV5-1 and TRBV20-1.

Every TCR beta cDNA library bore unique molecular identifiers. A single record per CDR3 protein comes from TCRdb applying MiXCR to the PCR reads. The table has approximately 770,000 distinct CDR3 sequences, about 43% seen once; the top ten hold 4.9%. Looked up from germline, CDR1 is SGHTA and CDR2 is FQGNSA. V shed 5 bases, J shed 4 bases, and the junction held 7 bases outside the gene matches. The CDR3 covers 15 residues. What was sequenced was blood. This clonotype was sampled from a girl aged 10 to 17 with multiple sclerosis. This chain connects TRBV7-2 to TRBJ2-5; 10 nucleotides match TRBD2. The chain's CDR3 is CASSRSGRSGETQYF. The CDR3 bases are TGTGCCAGCAGCCGTAGCGGGAGGTCAGGAGAGACCCAGTACTTC.